The rows below give T cell receptor beta chains drawn from one sample of a study of blood T cell repertoires in COVID-19. Profiling relied on immunoSEQ multiplex PCR, and the TCRdb table lists in-frame clones only, not all of them. The data hold some 130,000 clones, with roughly 91% observed a single time. Sequenced material: peripheral blood. The origin of the receptors is a man in his fifties or sixties with COVID-19, enrolled during active disease. Both conserved end residues are part of each CDR3. The D gene is left open where the match is weak. Clone size is given for some rows only: seen once, a few or many times, or a class if the clone is expanded.

abundance,d_gene,j_gene,v_gene,CDR3aa,CDR3nt
-,TRBD1,TRBJ1-2,TRBV7-3,CASSLAGGWGYTF,TGTGCCAGCAGCTTGGCAGGGGGATGGGGCTACACCTTC
-,-,TRBJ2-5,TRBV15,CATSRDQAGLGETQYF,TGTGCCACCAGCAGAGATCAGGCAGGGTTGGGAGAGACCCAGTACTTC
-,-,TRBJ1-3,TRBV11-2,CASSSGVANTIYF,TGTGCCAGCAGCTCAGGGGTGGCAAACACCATATATTTT
-,-,TRBJ1-1,TRBV10-3,CAIRTDTEAFF,TGTGCCATCAGGACAGACACTGAAGCTTTCTTT
-,-,TRBJ2-1,TRBV28,CASSLGSYNEQFF,TGTGCCAGCAGTTTGGGGAGCTACAATGAGCAGTTCTTC
-,-,TRBJ1-1,TRBV10-1,CASSEGRTEAFF,TGCGCCAGCAGTGAAGGCAGGACTGAAGCTTTCTTT
few,TRBD1,TRBJ1-6,TRBV9,CASSGGQSDSPLHF,TGTGCCAGCAGCGGGGGACAGAGCGATTCACCCCTCCACTTT
-,-,TRBJ1-2,TRBV2,CASSEGPGNYGYTF,TGTGCCAGCAGTGAAGGGCCAGGGAACTATGGCTACACCTTC
-,-,TRBJ2-3,TRBV16,CASSLGALRDTQYF,TGTGCCAGCAGCCTGGGGGCACTACGAGATACGCAGTATTTT
-,TRBD1,TRBJ1-5,TRBV3-1/TRBV3-2,CASSQAGGASNQPQHF,TGTGCCAGCAGCCAGGCAGGGGGCGCAAGCAATCAGCCCCAGCATTTT
-,-,TRBJ1-2,TRBV19,CASSLRAVYGYTF,TGTGCCAGTAGTCTGAGGGCAGTCTATGGCTACACCTTC
-,-,TRBJ2-2,TRBV7-2,CASSLLGGNTGELFF,TGTGCCAGCAGCCTTCTGGGGGGGAACACCGGGGAGCTGTTTTTT
-,-,TRBJ1-4,TRBV29-1,CSVSGRGNEKLFF,TGCAGCGTTTCAGGGCGGGGGAATGAAAAACTGTTTTTT
-,-,TRBJ2-1,TRBV5-1,CASSPTGYNEQFF,TGCGCCAGCAGCCCCACAGGATACAATGAGCAGTTCTTC
-,TRBD1,TRBJ2-7,TRBV29-1,CSARWRTGYEQYF,TGCAGCGCCCGGTGGCGGACAGGGTACGAGCAGTACTTC
once,TRBD2,TRBJ2-1,TRBV4-1,CASSQAAFSGGLGNEQFF,TGCGCCAGCAGCCAAGCAGCGTTCAGCGGGGGGCTGGGGAATGAGCAGTTCTTC
few,-,TRBJ1-1,TRBV18,CASSPGQPKATEAFF,TGTGCCAGCTCCCCCGGACAGCCAAAAGCCACTGAAGCTTTCTTT
-,TRBD1,TRBJ2-1,TRBV7-3,CASSSTGGGQNEQFF,TGTGCCAGCAGCTCCACAGGGGGCGGGCAGAATGAGCAGTTCTTC
-,-,TRBJ1-1,TRBV18,CASSHSHGGTEAFF,TGTGCCAGCTCACACTCCCACGGAGGGACTGAAGCTTTCTTT
few,-,TRBJ1-1,TRBV18,CASSPYRENTEAFF,TGTGCCAGCTCGCCCTACAGGGAGAACACTGAAGCTTTCTTT
-,TRBD1,TRBJ1-6,TRBV9,CASSASWDSSYNSPLHF,TGTGCCAGCAGCGCCTCCTGGGACAGCTCCTATAATTCACCCCTCCACTTT
once,TRBD1,TRBJ1-4,TRBV2,CASRPRQGSEKLFF,TGTGCCAGCAGACCTAGACAGGGTTCCGAAAAACTGTTTTTT
-,TRBD1,TRBJ1-1,TRBV6-5,CASSPGQGALEAFF,TGTGCCAGCAGTCCGGGACAGGGGGCATTGGAAGCTTTCTTT
once,-,TRBJ1-2,TRBV6-1,CASSDMGRTSGYTF,TGTGCCAGCAGTGATATGGGGAGGACTAGTGGCTACACCTTC